The 5 T cell receptor beta chains below were found in one sample sequenced in a study of T cell responses to AZD1222 COVID-19 vaccine. Some clones are missing from TCRdb's copy, which holds only in-frame ones; the method was immunoSEQ multiplex PCR. The table lists 87,000 or so clones, 85% to 90% of them singletons. The starting material was peripheral blood, obtained on day 0 of AZD1222 vaccination. These receptors all stem from an adult in good health.

The chain recombines TRBV10-3 with TRBJ1-6; TRBD1 aligns across 8 bases. Trimming removed 6 bases from V and 7 bases from J; junction bases left unmatched: 8. From germline, CDR1 is ENHRY and CDR2 SYGVKD. The CDR3 contains 15 residues. The CDR3 protein is CAISLDRGWNSPLHF. CDR3 nucleotide sequence: TGTGCCATCAGCTTAGACAGGGGTTGGAATTCACCCCTCCACTTT.

This chain uses TRBV6-5 with TRBJ2-7; D is perhaps TRBD1 or TRBD2 (6 bases each). The CDR3 spans 10 residues. V gave up 10 bases and J gave up 7 bases, with 11 bases separating them. CDR1 and CDR2 (germline): MNHEY, SVGAGI. CDR3 sequence reads: CATGAWEQYF. CDR3 in DNA: TGTGCCACGGGGGCTTGGGAGCAGTACTTC.

The chain combines TRBV9 with TRBJ2-3; D gene unclear. Germline values: CDR1 SGDLS, CDR2 YYNGEE. Trimming shortened V by 0 bases and J by 11 bases, and 13 bases separated the two germline ends. This CDR3 comprises 13 residues. CDR3 DNA sequence: TGTGCCAGCAGCGTAGGCGTGGTTCCTGTGCAGTATTTT. It is translated as CASSVGVVPVQYF.

This sequence joins TRBV2 and TRBJ1-1; D unresolved. The CDR3 sequence is 13 residues long. Germline V CDR1 and CDR2: SNHLY, FYNNEI. V was pared by 6 bases and J by 1 base, with 9 bases between. DNA for the CDR3: TGTGCCAGCAGCCAACAGCAGAACACTGAAGCTTTCTTT. It is translated as CASSQQQNTEAFF.

On this clone itself: One end of the junction is discordant with germline, which a read error may explain. CDR3 in amino acids: CAGSEGPKIFSTDTQYF. In DNA form, the CDR3 reads TGTGCCGGCAGTGAAGGGCCTAAGATTTTTAGCACAGATACGCAGTATTTT. The V and J genes are TRBV2 and TRBJ2-3; D is ambiguous. There are 17 residues in the CDR3. Looked up from germline, CDR1 is SNHLY and CDR2 is FYNNEI.